This entry lists 14 T cell receptor beta chains sequenced from one sample in a study of blood T cell repertoires in COVID-19. The table came from immunoSEQ multiplex PCR; TCRdb's copy has only in-frame clones and leaves some out. The sample shows 360,000 or so clones, about nine tenths of them seen only once. The sample comprised PBMCs or T cells enriched from blood (not recorded which). These receptors were collected from a woman aged 25-40 years who had been exposed to COVID-19.

The rearrangement joins TRBV15 to TRBJ2-1; 10 nucleotides agree with TRBD2. The CDR3 has 16 amino acids. Trimming removed 3 bases from V and 9 bases from J; junction bases left unmatched: 11. Germline CDR1 and CDR2: LNHNV and YYDKDF (reference sequence). The CDR3: CATSRGSGRPRGEQFF. CDR3 bases: TGTGCCACCAGCAGGGGTAGCGGGAGGCCCCGGGGTGAGCAGTTCTTC.

The CDR3 region is CAISEPTGLSSGANVLTF. As DNA, the CDR3 is TGTGCCATCAGTGAACCGACAGGGCTTAGCTCTGGGGCCAACGTCCTGACTTTC. The chain carries TRBV10-3 and TRBJ2-6; TRBD1 matches 7 bases. The CDR3 sequence is 18 residues long. Germline values: CDR1 ENHRY, CDR2 SYGVKD. Unmatched junction bases numbered 8, after V lost 3 bases and J lost 0 bases.

The chain combines TRBV9 with TRBJ2-6; D gene ambiguous. The CDR3 is 17 residues long. V was trimmed by 3 bases and J by 4 bases, leaving 17 bases between them. The V gene's germline CDR1 is SGDLS and CDR2 YYNGEE. CDR3 in DNA: TGTGCCAGCAGCGCCATGAGTTGGGCGTTCGGGGCCAACGTCCTGACTTTC. Its protein product is CASSAMSWAFGANVLTF. Combining the CDR3 with reference TRBV9 and TRBJ2-6 gives the whole variable domain DSGVTQTPKHLITATGQRVTLRCSPRSGDLSVYWYQQSLDQGLQFLIQYYNGEERAKGNILERFSAQQFPDLHSELNLSSLELGDSALYFCASSAMSWAFGANVLTFGAGSRLTVL.

Worth noting for this clone: At one boundary the junction diverges from the germline segment, which might be a read error. In DNA, the CDR3 is TGTGCCTGGGCGACAGGAAACCTAGAGAACCAGTACTTC. This encodes CAWATGNLENQYF. The chain has TRBV30 and TRBJ2-5; tentative D call: TRBD1 (6 bases). The CDR3 spans 13 residues. Germline-derived CDR1 and CDR2 are GTSNPN and SVGIG (reference sequence).

The V and J genes are TRBV20-1 and TRBJ2-3; D perhaps matches TRBD2 (6 bases). CDR3 length: 11 residues. Germline V gene data show CDR1 as DFQATT and CDR2 as SNEGSKA (reference sequence). V was clipped by 6 bases and J by 11 bases, with 15 bases between them. The CDR3: CSAPMGGKQYF. The CDR3 nucleotides are TGCAGTGCCCCTATGGGCGGGAAGCAGTATTTT.

The chain uses TRBV5-4 and TRBJ2-1; 8 nucleotides match TRBD1. The germline CDR1 and CDR2 sequences are SGHNT and YYREEE (reference sequence). CDR3 length: 13 residues. V trimming: 4 bases; J trimming: 8 bases; junction bases outside the gene matches: 5. CDR3 nucleotides: TGTGCCAGCAGCCCGGACAGGGCAGATGAGCAGTTCTTC. Protein: CASSPDRADEQFF.

The count of this clone is one. The sample holds other DNA sequences that translate to the same CDR3. V usage is TRBV3-1 (or the pseudogene TRBV3-2) and J usage is TRBJ1-6; 9 positions agree with TRBD1. CDR3 length: 14 amino acids. Germline assignment: CDR1 LGHDT and CDR2 YNNKEL (reference sequence). V trimming: 5 bases; J trimming: 8 bases; junction bases outside the gene matches: 4. The CDR3 DNA sequence: TGTGCCAGCAGCAGGACAGGGGTAGATTCACCCCTCCACTTT. This sequence encodes CASSRTGVDSPLHF.

The chain combines TRBV28 with TRBJ1-5, with 7 bases that match TRBD1. The CDR3 sequence is 16 residues long. V trimming: 4 bases; J trimming: 7 bases; junction bases outside the gene matches: 13. The germline CDR1 and CDR2 sequences are MDHEN and SYDVKM. This CDR3 is CASSSVGGGVGQPQHF. The CDR3 nucleotides read TGTGCCAGCAGTTCGGTAGGAGGGGGCGTGGGGCAGCCCCAGCATTTT.

The V call is TRBV6-2 or TRBV6-3, the J call TRBJ1-2; D remains unclear. V lost 3 bases and J lost 0, with 14 bases in between. The V gene's germline CDR1 is MNHEY and CDR2 SVGEGT. This CDR3 comprises 16 residues. CDR3 sequence: CASSYNRERANYGYTF. DNA for the CDR3: TGTGCCAGCAGTTATAACAGAGAGAGAGCTAACTATGGCTACACCTTC.

The V and J genes are TRBV7-9 and TRBJ2-1; 8 nucleotides agree with TRBD1. The CDR3 length is 16 residues. Per the germline V gene, CDR1 is SEHNR and CDR2 is FQNEAQ (reference sequence). Germline trimming cut 0 bases from V and 3 bases from J; bases unmatched to any gene: 4. CDR3 in DNA: TGTGCCAGCAGCTTAGCCGACAGGGGATACTACAATGAGCAGTTCTTC. Encoded protein: CASSLADRGYYNEQFF.

The V gene is TRBV27, the J gene TRBJ2-1; D uncertain. CDR1 and CDR2 (germline): MNHEY, SMNVEV (reference sequence). Trimming stripped 6 bases from V and 13 bases from J, with 22 bases between. CDR3 length: 14 amino acids. The CDR3: CASSPLGQRRPQFF. The CDR3 DNA follows: TGTGCCAGCAGCCCACTGGGTCAGCGTCGGCCTCAGTTCTTC.

The chain joins TRBV6-5 to TRBJ1-2; D possibly corresponds to TRBD1 (5 bases). This CDR3 has 14 amino acids. CDR1 is MNHEY and CDR2 is SVGAGI in the germline V gene. Trimming stripped 5 bases from V and 2 bases from J, with 12 bases between. DNA for the CDR3: TGTGCCAGCAGTCCGCAGGGTCGGAACTATGGCTACACCTTC. Translated: CASSPQGRNYGYTF.

This chain uses TRBV28 with TRBJ2-1; the D gene is possibly TRBD2 (5 bases). Germline CDR1 and CDR2: MDHEN and SYDVKM. The CDR3 has 10 residues. Trimming took off 8 bases at V and 10 bases at J, with 9 bases between the two ends. In DNA, the CDR3 is TGTGCCAGCGGACTTTTAGAGCAGTTCTTC. Translation gives CASGLLEQFF.

The rearrangement links TRBV6-4 to TRBJ2-6, with TRBD2 matching 8 bases. The V and J ends lost 9 bases and 1 base, in that order; junction bases with no gene match: 8. The CDR3 spans 16 residues. Germline V gene sequence: CDR1 MRHNA, CDR2 SNTAGT. CDR3 DNA: TGTGCCAGTACGACTAGCGCGGGGTCTGGGGCCAACGTCCTGACTTTC. This sequence encodes CASTTSAGSGANVLTF.